This T cell receptor (beta chain) was identified in a study of blood T cells in healthy people across ages. It was with a sample-barcoded 5' primer and a J-beta primer mix that a second PCR of about 7 to 12 cycles was run. Template switching added a 12-random-nucleotide identifier to every cDNA molecule. TCRdb analysed the 5' RACE reads with MiXCR anew, one entry per CDR3 protein. The sample lists roughly 550,000 distinct CDR3 sequences; around 24% were seen once. This clonotype was detected a few times. Whenever a sample was processed, at least 7 million PBMCs were isolated. These data also featured in a second study, about T cells of mothers and their children. From that paper: Over 5 children and their three healthy Caucasian mothers were the donors.

This sequence was found in a boy between 5 and 17 years old in good health. The source material was blood.

The CDR3 DNA is TGTGCCAGCAAGGGCTCGCCCCTGGATACGCAGTATTTT. Translation: CASKGSPLDTQYF. The chain is built from TRBV28 and TRBJ2-3; D is undetermined. This CDR3 is built from 13 residues. From germline, CDR1 is MDHEN and CDR2 SYDVKM. V lost 7 bases and J lost 6, with 14 bases in between.